Shown below are 14 T cell receptor beta chains from a single sample sequenced in a study of cytomegalovirus exposure and HLA in healthy donors. PCR involved 60 Vbeta and 13 Jbeta primers. Profiling relied on immunoSEQ multiplex PCR, and the TCRdb table lists in-frame clones only, not all of them. The sample yields 100,000 to 150,000 clones, roughly 80% seen once. The sample was PBMCs. The receptors come from a female donor in good health and CMV-seronegative.

The gene calls are TRBV11-2 and TRBJ1-2, with 8 positions matching TRBD1. The CDR3 is 15 amino acids. Per germline, CDR1 SGHAT and CDR2 FQNNGV. The junction had 4 bases not matched to a gene; V was cut back by 0 bases and J by 4 bases. The CDR3, as DNA: TGTGCCAGCAGCTTAGAATACAGGGGGATCTATGGCTACACCTTC. Translated, it gives CASSLEYRGIYGYTF.

The chain has TRBV19 and TRBJ1-5; TRBD1 is a possible D gene (6 bases). Trimming pared 4 bases from V and 2 bases from J, leaving 18 bases between. This CDR3 is built from 17 residues. CDR1 is LNHDA, CDR2 SQIVND, per germline (reference sequence). This CDR3 is CASSKLSLGARNQPQHF. Here the CDR3 DNA reads TGTGCCAGTAGTAAATTAAGTTTGGGGGCGCGCAATCAGCCCCAGCATTTT.

This sequence joins TRBV4-2 and TRBJ2-5; D is possibly TRBD1 (6 bases). The DNA end is a closer match to TRBJ2-7, so the J assignment may be wrong. The CDR3 loop spans 14 amino acids. The germline V gene encodes CDR1 LGHNA and CDR2 YNFKEQ. This CDR3 reads CASSQGGRTYEQYF. CDR3 DNA sequence: TGTGCCAGCAGCCAAGGGGGGCGAACCTACGAGCAGTACTTC.

CDR3 region: CSVATDRDDEQYF. CDR3 bases: TGCAGCGTTGCTACGGACAGGGACGACGAGCAGTACTTC. The chain combines TRBV29-1 with TRBJ2-7, with TRBD1 identical over 8 bases. The CDR3 extends over 13 amino acids. Germline V gene sequence: CDR1 SQVTM, CDR2 ANQGSEA. J lost 5 bases, V lost 4 bases, and 7 bases had no gene match.

The CDR3 is CASSKRGLKPQHF. CDR3 bases: TGTGCCAGCAGCAAAAGAGGTTTGAAGCCCCAGCATTTT. The J gene is TRBJ1-5, the V gene TRBV21-1. TRBV21-1 is given as a pseudogene. This CDR3 has 13 amino acids.

In nucleotides, the CDR3 is TGTGCCAGTAGCGATCCCGGGACTAGCGGGGGGACGCAGTATTTT. As protein: CASSDPGTSGGTQYF. The rearrangement uses TRBV19 and TRBJ2-3; 15 bases agree with TRBD2. J gave up 9 bases and V 6 bases, and 7 bases lay outside the gene matches. This CDR3 has 15 amino acids. Germline lookup yields CDR1 LNHDA and CDR2 SQIVND (reference sequence).

The genes are TRBV5-4 and TRBJ2-7, with 7 bases that match TRBD1. V dropped 2 bases and J dropped 2; count of bases not matched to a gene: 13. This CDR3 is 17 amino acids long. The germline V gene has CDR1 SGHNT and CDR2 YYREEE (reference sequence). The CDR3 reads CASSFSQGPSNTYEQYF. In DNA, the CDR3 is TGTGCCAGCAGCTTCTCACAGGGGCCAAGTAATACCTACGAGCAGTACTTC.

This clone has just a few counts. The V gene is TRBV18, the J gene TRBJ2-1, with D uncertain. Looked up from germline, CDR1 is KGHSH and CDR2 is LQKENI. CDR3 size: 15 residues. The V gene lost 0 bases and the J gene lost 2 bases, with 8 bases spanning the gap. CDR3 protein: CASSPPQDPYNEQFF. In DNA, the CDR3 is TGTGCCAGCTCACCACCGCAGGATCCCTACAATGAGCAGTTCTTC. The full variable domain, rest sourced from reference TRBV18 and TRBJ2-1, is NAGVMQNPRHLVRRRGQEARLRCSPMKGHSHVYWYRQLPEEGLKFMVYLQKENIIDESGMPKERFSAEFPKEGPSILRIQQVVRGDSAAYFCASSPPQDPYNEQFFGPGTRLTVL.

This sequence joins TRBV18 and TRBJ2-5, with a possible D match to TRBD1 (6 bases). This CDR3 has 16 residues. Germline CDR1 KGHSH, CDR2 LQKENI. V was trimmed by 3 bases and J by 4 bases, leaving 18 bases between them. CDR3 amino acids: CASSPRISSRGETQYF. The CDR3 DNA follows: TGTGCCAGCTCACCCCGTATCTCGTCCAGGGGAGAGACCCAGTACTTC.

The rearrangement uses TRBV30 and TRBJ2-1; 7 nucleotides match TRBD2. CDR1 GTSNPN and CDR2 SVGIG come from the germline V gene (reference sequence). J lost 7 bases, V lost 8 bases, and 14 bases had no gene match. The CDR3 consists of 14 residues. This chain's CDR3 is CARRFGQAGNEQFF. The CDR3 bases are TGTGCCCGTCGATTTGGGCAAGCGGGGAATGAGCAGTTCTTC.

This chain connects TRBV6-1 to TRBJ2-3, with 9 bases lining up with TRBD2. The CDR3 has 17 amino acids. CDR1 MNHNS and CDR2 SASEGT come from the germline V gene. With V trimmed by 2 bases and J by 3 bases, 9 bases remained unmatched. CDR3 sequence (DNA): TGTGCCAGCAGTGAATTCGCGGGAGGGCCGGAGACAGATACGCAGTATTTT. It translates to CASSEFAGGPETDTQYF.

This chain uses TRBV19 with TRBJ1-5, with D tentatively TRBD1 (5 bases). The germline CDR1 and CDR2 sequences are LNHDA and SQIVND (reference sequence). Trimming stripped 3 bases from V and 1 base from J, with 7 bases between. The length of the CDR3 is 14 residues. This CDR3 reads CASSIYRSNQPQHF. Written as DNA, the CDR3 is TGTGCCAGTAGTATCTACAGGAGCAATCAGCCCCAGCATTTT.

In regard to this clone: Relative to the germline gene, one junction end is altered; a read error may explain this. V gene TRBV10-3 combines with J gene TRBJ1-2, with D possibly matching TRBD1 (6 bases). CDR1 and CDR2 from the germline V gene are ENHRY and SYGVKD. The CDR3 sequence is 14 residues long. CDR3 in DNA: TGTGCCAGCAGTGAGGGGGGCACCTCGGGTGGCTACACCTTC. As protein: CASSEGGTSGGYTF.

The rearrangement uses TRBV5-6 and TRBJ2-3; perhaps TRBD1 as D (6 bases). V was clipped by 4 bases and J by 9 bases, with 15 bases between them. The CDR3 is made up of 13 amino acids. CDR1 and CDR2 (germline): SGHDT, YYEEEE. The CDR3 spells CASSPGPQGTQYF. CDR3 nucleotide sequence: TGTGCCAGCAGCCCGGGACCGCAGGGGACGCAGTATTTT.